This T cell receptor beta chain was found in a study of blood T cell repertoires in COVID-19. Here immunoSEQ multiplex PCR was the method, and the copy in TCRdb shows in-frame clones only, minus some. The sample yields around 150,000 clones, over 70% seen once. The germline gives CDR1 SGHTA, CDR2 FQGNSA. This CDR3 has 15 amino acids. V lost 4 bases to trimming and J lost 4 bases; unmatched junction nucleotides: 5. Sequencing was performed on PBMCs or T cells enriched from blood (not recorded which). This clonotype was obtained from a woman aged 55 to 70 who had recovered from COVID-19. This sequence joins TRBV7-2 and TRBJ1-2; 11 bases are shared with TRBD1. CDR3 nucleotides: TGTGCCAGCAGCTCCCGGGACAGGGGGTTCTATGGCTACACCTTC. This sequence encodes CASSSRDRGFYGYTF.